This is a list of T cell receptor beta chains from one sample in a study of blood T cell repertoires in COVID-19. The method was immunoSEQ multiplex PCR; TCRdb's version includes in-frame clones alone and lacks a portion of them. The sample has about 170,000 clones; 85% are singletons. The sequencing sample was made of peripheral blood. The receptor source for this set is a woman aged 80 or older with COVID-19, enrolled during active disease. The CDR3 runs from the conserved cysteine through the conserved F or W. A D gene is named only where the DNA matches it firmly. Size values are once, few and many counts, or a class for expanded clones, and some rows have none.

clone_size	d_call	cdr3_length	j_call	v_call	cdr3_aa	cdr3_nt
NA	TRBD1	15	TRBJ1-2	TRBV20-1	CSASPGQGEDYGYTF	TGCAGTGCTAGTCCGGGACAGGGGGAGGACTATGGCTACACCTTC
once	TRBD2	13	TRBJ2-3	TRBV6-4	CASSDREGDTQYF	TGTGCCAGCAGTGACAGGGAGGGGGATACGCAGTATTTT
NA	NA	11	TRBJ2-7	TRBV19	CASSSNYEQYF	TGTGCCAGTAGTTCAAACTACGAGCAGTACTTC
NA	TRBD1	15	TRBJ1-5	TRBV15	CATGLRGRGNQPQHF	TGTGCCACCGGCCTCAGGGGGCGAGGCAATCAGCCCCAGCATTTT
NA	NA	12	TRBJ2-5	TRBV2	CASRATGETQYF	TGTGCCAGCCGGGCTACAGGGGAGACCCAGTACTTC
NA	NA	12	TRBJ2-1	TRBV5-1	CASSGRVYEQFF	TGCGCCAGCAGCGGCAGGGTGTATGAGCAGTTCTTC
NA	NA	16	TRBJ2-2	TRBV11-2	CASSPLAGTTTGELFF	TGTGCCAGCAGTCCCCTCGCCGGGACAACTACCGGGGAGCTGTTTTTT
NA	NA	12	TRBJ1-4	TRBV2	CASTRDREKLFF	TGTGCCAGCACCAGGGATAGGGAAAAACTGTTTTTT
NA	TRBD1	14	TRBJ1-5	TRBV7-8	CASTGTGGDQPQHF	TGTGCCAGCACGGGGACAGGGGGGGATCAGCCCCAGCATTTT
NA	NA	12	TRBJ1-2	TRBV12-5	CASGLDRYGYTF	TGTGCTAGTGGTCTAGACCGCTATGGCTACACCTTC
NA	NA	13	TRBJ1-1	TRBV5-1	CASSPGWDTEAFF	TGCGCCAGCAGCCCAGGGTGGGACACTGAAGCTTTCTTT
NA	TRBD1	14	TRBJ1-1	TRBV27	CASSPPRGVSEAFF	TGTGCCAGCAGCCCACCCAGGGGGGTTTCTGAAGCTTTCTTT
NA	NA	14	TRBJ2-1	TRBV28	CASSRPGQYNEQFF	TGTGCCAGCAGCAGACCCGGACAGTACAATGAGCAGTTCTTC
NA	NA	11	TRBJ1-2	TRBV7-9	CASSIQYGYTF	TGTGCCAGCAGCATACAATATGGCTACACCTTC
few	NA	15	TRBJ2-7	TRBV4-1	CASSQGAHGSYEQYF	TGCGCCAGCAGCCAAGGGGCCCACGGCTCCTACGAGCAGTACTTC
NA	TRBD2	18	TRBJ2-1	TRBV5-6	CASMNRLAGGLGRGEQFF	TGTGCCAGCATGAACAGACTAGCGGGGGGCCTAGGGAGGGGTGAGCAGTTCTTC